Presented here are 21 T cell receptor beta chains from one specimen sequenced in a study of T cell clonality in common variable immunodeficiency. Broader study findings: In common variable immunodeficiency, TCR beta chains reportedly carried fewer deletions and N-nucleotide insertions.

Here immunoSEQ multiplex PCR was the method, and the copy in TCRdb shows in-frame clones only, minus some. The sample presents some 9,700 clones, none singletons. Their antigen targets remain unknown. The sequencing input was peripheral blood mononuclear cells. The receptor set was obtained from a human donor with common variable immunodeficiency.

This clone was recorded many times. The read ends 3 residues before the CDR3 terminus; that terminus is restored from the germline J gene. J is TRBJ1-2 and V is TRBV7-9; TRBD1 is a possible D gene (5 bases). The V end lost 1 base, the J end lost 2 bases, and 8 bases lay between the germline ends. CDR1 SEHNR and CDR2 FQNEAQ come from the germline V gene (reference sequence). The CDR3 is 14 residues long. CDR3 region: CASSLVGGNYGYTF. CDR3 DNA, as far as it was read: TGTGCCAGCAGCTTAGTTGGGGGGAACTATGGC.

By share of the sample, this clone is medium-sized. Incomplete CDR3 DNA: TGTGCCAGCAGCTTGACTAGCGCCCCT. It translates to CASSLTSAP. The CDR3 reads in full as CASSLTSAPQYF. The chain joins TRBV5-6 to TRBJ2-4; 7 nucleotides agree with TRBD2. Read coverage stops 3 residues before the CDR3 terminus; the germline J gene supplies the remainder. Germline lookup yields CDR1 SGHDT and CDR2 YYEEEE. The CDR3 runs to 12 residues.

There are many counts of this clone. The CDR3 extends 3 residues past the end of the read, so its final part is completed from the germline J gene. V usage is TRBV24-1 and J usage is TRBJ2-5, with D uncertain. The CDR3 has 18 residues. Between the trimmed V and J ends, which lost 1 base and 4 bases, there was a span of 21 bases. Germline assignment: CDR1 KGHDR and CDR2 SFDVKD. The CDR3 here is CATSDFGSADSSRETQYF. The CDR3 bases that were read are TGTGCCACCAGTGATTTCGGAAGCGCAGATTCATCACGAGAGACC.

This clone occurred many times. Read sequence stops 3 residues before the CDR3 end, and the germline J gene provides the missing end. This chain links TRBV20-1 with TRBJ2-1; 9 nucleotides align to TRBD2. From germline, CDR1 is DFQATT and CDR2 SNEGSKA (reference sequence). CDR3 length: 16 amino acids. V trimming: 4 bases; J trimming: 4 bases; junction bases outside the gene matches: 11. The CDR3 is CSATWRTSGRYNEQFF. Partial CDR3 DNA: TGCAGTGCTACCTGGCGTACTAGCGGGCGGTACAATGAG.

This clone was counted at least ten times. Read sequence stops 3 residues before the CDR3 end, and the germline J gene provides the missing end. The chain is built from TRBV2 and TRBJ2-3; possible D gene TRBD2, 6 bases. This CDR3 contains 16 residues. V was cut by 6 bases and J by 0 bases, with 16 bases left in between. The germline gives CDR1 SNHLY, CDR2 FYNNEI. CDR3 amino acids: CASSLNGGRSTDTQYF. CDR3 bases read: TGTGCCAGCAGCCTAAACGGGGGACGGAGCACAGATACG. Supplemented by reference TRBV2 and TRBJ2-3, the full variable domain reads EPEVTQTPSHQVTQMGQEVILRCVPISNHLYFYWYRQILGQKVEFLVSFYNNEISEKSEIFDDQFSVERPDGSNFTLKIRSTKLEDSAMYFCASSLNGGRSTDTQYFGPGTRLTVL.

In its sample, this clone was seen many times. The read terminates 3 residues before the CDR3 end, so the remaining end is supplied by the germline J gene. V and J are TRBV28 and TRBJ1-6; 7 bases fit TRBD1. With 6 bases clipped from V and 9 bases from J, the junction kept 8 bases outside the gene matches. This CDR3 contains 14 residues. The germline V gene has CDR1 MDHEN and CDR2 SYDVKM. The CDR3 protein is CASSRQGGGSPLHF. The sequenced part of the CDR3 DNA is TGTGCCAGCAGCAGACAGGGTGGCGGTTCACCC.

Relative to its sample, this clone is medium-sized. The CDR3 is CASSFDGVSYNEQFF. Partial CDR3 DNA: TGTGCCAGTAGCTTCGACGGGGTCTCCTACAATGAG. This rearrangement joins TRBV19 to TRBJ2-1, with D possibly being TRBD2 (5 bases). The CDR3 extends 3 residues past the end of the read, so its final part is completed from the germline J gene. CDR1 is LNHDA and CDR2 is SQIVND in the germline V gene (reference sequence). The CDR3 has 15 amino acids. Trimming removed 6 bases at V and 0 bases at J, with 12 bases between.

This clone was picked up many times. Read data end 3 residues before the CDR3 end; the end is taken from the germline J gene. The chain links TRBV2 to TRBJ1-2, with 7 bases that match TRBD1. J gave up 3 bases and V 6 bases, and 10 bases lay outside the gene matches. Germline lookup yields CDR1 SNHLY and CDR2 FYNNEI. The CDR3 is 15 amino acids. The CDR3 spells CASRSWGGTDYGYTF. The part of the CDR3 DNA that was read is TGTGCCAGCAGAAGCTGGGGAGGGACAGACTATGGC.

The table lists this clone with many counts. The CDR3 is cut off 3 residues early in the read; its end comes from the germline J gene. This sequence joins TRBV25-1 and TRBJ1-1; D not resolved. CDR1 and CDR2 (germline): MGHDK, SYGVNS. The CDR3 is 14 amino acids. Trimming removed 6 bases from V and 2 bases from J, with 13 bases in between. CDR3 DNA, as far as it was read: TGTGCCAGCAGAGTCCTCGGGGTTAACACTGAA. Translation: CASRVLGVNTE. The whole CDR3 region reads CASRVLGVNTEAFF.

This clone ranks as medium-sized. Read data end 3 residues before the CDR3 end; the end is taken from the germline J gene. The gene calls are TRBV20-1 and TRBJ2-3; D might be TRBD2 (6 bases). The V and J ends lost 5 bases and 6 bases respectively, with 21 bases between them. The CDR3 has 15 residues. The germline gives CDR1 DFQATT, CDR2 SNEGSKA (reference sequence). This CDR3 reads CSARTPSGHWDTQYF. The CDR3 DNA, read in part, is TGCAGTGCTCGAACCCCCAGCGGGCATTGGGATACG.

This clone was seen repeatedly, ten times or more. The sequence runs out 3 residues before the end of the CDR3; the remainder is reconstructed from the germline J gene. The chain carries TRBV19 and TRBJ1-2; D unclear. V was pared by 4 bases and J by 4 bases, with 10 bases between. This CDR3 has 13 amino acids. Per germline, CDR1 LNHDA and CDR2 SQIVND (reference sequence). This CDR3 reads CASSTQEFYGYTF. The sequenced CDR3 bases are TGTGCCAGTAGTACTCAGGAATTCTATGGC. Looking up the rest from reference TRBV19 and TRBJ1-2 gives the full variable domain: DGGITQSPKYLFRKEGQNVTLSCEQNLNHDAMYWYRQDPGQGLRLIYYSQIVNDFQKGDIAEGYSVSREKKESFPLTVTSAQKNPTAFYLCASSTQEFYGYTFGSGTRLTVV.

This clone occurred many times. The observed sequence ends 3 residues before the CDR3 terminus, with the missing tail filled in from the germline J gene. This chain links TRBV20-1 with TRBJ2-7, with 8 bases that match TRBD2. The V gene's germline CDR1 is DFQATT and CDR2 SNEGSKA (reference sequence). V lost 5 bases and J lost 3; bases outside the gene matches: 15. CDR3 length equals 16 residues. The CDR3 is CSAPKRAGATNYEQYF. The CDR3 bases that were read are TGCAGTGCTCCCAAACGAGCGGGGGCCACAAACTACGAG.

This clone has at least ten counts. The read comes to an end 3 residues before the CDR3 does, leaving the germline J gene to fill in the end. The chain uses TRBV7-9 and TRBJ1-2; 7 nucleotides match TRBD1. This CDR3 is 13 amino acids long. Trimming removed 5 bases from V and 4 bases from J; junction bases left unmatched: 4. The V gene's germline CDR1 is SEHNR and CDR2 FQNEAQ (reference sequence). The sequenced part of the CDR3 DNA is TGTGCCAGCAGCCCAGGGACAGCCTATGGC. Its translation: CASSPGTAYG. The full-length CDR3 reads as CASSPGTAYGYTF.

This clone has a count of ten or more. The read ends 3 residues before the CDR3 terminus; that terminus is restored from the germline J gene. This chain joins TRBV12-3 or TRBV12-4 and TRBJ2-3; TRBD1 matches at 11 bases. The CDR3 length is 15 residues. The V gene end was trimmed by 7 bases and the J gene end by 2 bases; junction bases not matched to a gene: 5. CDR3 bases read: TGTGCCAGCACACGGGACAGGGGGGTCACAGATACG. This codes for CASTRDRGVTDT. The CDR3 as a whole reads CASTRDRGVTDTQYF.

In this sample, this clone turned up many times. The part of the CDR3 DNA that was read is TGCAGTGCTAGAGATCTTGGCGGGGGAGTTTCCTACAATGAG. Its protein product is CSARDLGGGVSYNE. The full-length CDR3 reads as CSARDLGGGVSYNEQFF. The chain couples TRBV20-1 to TRBJ2-1; 7 bases agree with TRBD2. The read finishes 3 residues shy of the CDR3 end, and the germline J gene is used to complete it. The germline CDR1 and CDR2 sequences are DFQATT and SNEGSKA (reference sequence). Trimming cost V 0 bases and J 1 base; bases outside gene matches: 9. This CDR3 has 17 residues.

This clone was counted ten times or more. The CDR3 sequence: CASSILGHNDQPQHF. Partial CDR3 DNA: TGTGCCAGTAGTATTTTGGGACACAATGATCAGCCC. This chain joins TRBV19 and TRBJ1-5; D possibly corresponds to TRBD1 (6 bases). Read data end 3 residues before the CDR3 end; the end is taken from the germline J gene. The CDR3 length is 15 residues. Germline V gene lookup returns CDR1 LNHDA and CDR2 SQIVND (reference sequence). Deletions cut 3 bases from V and 5 bases from J, with 14 bases between.

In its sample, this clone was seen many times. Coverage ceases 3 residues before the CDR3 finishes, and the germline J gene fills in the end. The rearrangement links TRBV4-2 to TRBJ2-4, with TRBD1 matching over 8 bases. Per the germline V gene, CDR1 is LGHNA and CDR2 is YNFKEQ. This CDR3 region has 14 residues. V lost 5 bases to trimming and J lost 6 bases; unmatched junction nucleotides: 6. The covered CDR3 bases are TGTGCCAGCAGCGTGGACAGGGAAATAAACATT. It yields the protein CASSVDREINI. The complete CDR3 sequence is CASSVDREINIQYF.

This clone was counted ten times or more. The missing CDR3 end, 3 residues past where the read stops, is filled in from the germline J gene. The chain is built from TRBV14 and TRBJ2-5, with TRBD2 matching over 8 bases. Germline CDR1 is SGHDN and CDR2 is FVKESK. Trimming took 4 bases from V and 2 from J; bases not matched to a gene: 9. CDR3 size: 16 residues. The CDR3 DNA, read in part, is TGTGCCAGCAGCCTAACTAGCGGCTCTCCTCAAGAGACC. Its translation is CASSLTSGSPQET. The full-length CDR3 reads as CASSLTSGSPQETQYF.

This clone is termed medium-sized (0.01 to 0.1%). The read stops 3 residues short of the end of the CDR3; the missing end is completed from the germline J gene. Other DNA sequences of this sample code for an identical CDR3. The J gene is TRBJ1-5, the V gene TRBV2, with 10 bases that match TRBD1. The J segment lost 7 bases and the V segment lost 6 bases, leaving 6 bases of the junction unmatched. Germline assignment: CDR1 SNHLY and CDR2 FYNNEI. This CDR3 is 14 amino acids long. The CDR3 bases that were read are TGTGCCAGCAGGAGGGACAGGGGAGACCAGCCC. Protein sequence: CASRRDRGDQP. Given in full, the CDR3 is CASRRDRGDQPQHF.

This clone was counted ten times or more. CDR3 DNA (partial): TGCAGCGTTAGGGTAAATGAA. It is translated as CSVRVNE. The entire CDR3 is CSVRVNEAFF. The rearrangement joins TRBV29-1 to TRBJ1-1, with unresolved D. Read sequence stops 3 residues before the CDR3 end, and the germline J gene provides the missing end. The CDR3 runs 10 residues. The germline CDR1 and CDR2 sequences are SQVTM and ANQGSEA. The V gene lost 5 bases and the J gene lost 7 bases, with 8 bases spanning the gap.

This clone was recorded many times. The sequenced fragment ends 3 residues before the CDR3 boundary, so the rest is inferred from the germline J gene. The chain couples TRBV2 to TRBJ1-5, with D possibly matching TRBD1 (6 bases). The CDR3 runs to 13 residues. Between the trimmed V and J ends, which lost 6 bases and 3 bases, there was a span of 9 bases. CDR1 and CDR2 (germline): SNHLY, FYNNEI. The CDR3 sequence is CASSDRLNQPQHF. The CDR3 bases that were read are TGTGCCAGCAGCGACAGGCTCAATCAGCCC.